Listed below are T cell receptor beta chains from one sample, sequenced in a study of blood T cells in healthy people across ages. MiXCR was run by TCRdb on the 5' RACE reads, yielding one entry per CDR3 protein. The sample records some 760,000 distinct CDR3 sequences, about 25% being singletons. In addition, the sample was reused for a study of T cells of mothers and their children.

Sample: blood. The origin of the receptors is a boy aged 5 to 17 in good health. CDR3s include the opening cysteine and the closing phenylalanine or tryptophan. The D gene is left open where the match is weak. Clone size is given for some rows only: seen once, a few or many times, or a class if the clone is expanded.

CDR3,DNA,D,size,V,J
CSAESTVAGVSRQFF,TGCAGTGCGGAATCCACCGTAGCGGGAGTAAGTAGGCAGTTCTTC,TRBD2,few,TRBV20-1,TRBJ2-1
CASSDLEIGETQYF,TGCGCCAGCAGTGACCTAGAGATAGGAGAGACCCAGTACTTC,-,few,TRBV10-2,TRBJ2-5
CASSHRQGASYEQYF,TGTGCCAGCAGCCACAGACAGGGCGCGTCCTACGAGCAGTACTTC,TRBD1,-,TRBV28,TRBJ2-7
CATSALGSSTDTQYF,TGTGCCACCAGTGCCCTGGGGAGTAGCACAGATACGCAGTATTTT,-,-,TRBV24-1,TRBJ2-3
CSAISDLAGEQETQYF,TGCAGTGCCATCAGTGACCTAGCGGGTGAACAAGAGACCCAGTACTTC,TRBD2,few,TRBV20-1,TRBJ2-5
CATSDLRLPNGQFF,TGTGCCACCAGTGATTTGCGGTTACCAAATGGGCAGTTCTTC,-,few,TRBV24-1,TRBJ2-1
CASSLALAGNRYEQYF,TGTGCCAGCAGCTTAGCCCTAGCGGGGAATCGCTACGAGCAGTACTTC,TRBD2,-,TRBV7-9,TRBJ2-7
CASSLSSSYQETQYF,TGCGCCAGCAGCTTGTCCTCCTCGTACCAAGAGACCCAGTACTTC,-,few,TRBV5-1,TRBJ2-5
CASSPPRDRRSSYEQYF,TGTGCCAGCAGCCCTCCCCGTGATCGCCGGAGCTCCTACGAGCAGTACTTC,-,-,TRBV9,TRBJ2-7
CASTSGERDTQYF,TGTGCCAGCACCTCGGGAGAGCGAGATACGCAGTATTTT,-,few,TRBV11-2,TRBJ2-3